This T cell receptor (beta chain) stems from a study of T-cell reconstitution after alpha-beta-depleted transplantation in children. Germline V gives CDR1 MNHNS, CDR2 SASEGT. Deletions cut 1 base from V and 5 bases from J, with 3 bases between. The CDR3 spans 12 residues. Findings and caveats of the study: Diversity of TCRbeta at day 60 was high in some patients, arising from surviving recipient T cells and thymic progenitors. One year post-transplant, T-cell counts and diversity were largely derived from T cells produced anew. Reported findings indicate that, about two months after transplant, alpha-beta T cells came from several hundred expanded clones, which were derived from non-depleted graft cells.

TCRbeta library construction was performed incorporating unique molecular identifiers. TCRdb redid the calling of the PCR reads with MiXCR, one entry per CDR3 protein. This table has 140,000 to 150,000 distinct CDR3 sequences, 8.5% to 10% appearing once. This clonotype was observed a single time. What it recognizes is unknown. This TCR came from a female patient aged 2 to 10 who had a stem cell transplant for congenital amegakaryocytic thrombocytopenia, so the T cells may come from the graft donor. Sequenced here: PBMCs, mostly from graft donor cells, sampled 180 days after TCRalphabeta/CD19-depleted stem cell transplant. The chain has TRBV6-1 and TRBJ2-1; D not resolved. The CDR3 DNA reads TGTGCCAGCAGTGAAGGCCACAATGAGCAGTTCTTC. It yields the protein CASSEGHNEQFF.